The 2 T cell receptor beta chains reported below all come from one sample, sequenced in a study of T cell responses to AZD1222 COVID-19 vaccine. Sequenced by immunoSEQ multiplex PCR; TCRdb stores in-frame clones only, minus some. The repertoire holds about 100,000 clones, with about 93% as singletons. Here the sequenced sample was peripheral blood, taken on day 0 of AZD1222 vaccination. Source of these receptors: an adult in good health.

The rearrangement links TRBV18 to TRBJ1-5; D uncertain. Trimming cost V 5 bases and J 5 bases, with 19 bases left between them. This CDR3 is built from 16 residues. CDR1 and CDR2 from the germline V gene are KGHSH and LQKENI. CDR3 bases: TGTGCCAGCTCATCTACGTTTCAATCGGGCGATCAGCCCCAGCATTTT. Amino acid sequence: CASSSTFQSGDQPQHF.

This chain's CDR3 is CASSARAGEATDTQYF. The CDR3 coding sequence is TGTGCCAGCAGTGCTCGAGCGGGAGAGGCGACAGATACGCAGTATTTT. This chain uses TRBV6-4 with TRBJ2-3, with 8 bases identical to TRBD2. This CDR3 spans 16 amino acids. Trimming took 4 bases from V and 3 from J; bases not matched to a gene: 9. Germline-derived CDR1 and CDR2 are MRHNA and SNTAGT.